This T cell receptor (beta chain) derives from a study of T cell clonotyping in hematopoietic cell transplantation. Details on this clone: Its target is not known.

Germline loops: CDR1 LNHDA, CDR2 SQIVND (reference sequence). The V end lost 5 bases, the J end lost 0 bases, and 16 bases lay between the germline ends. This CDR3 comprises 16 residues. TCRdb's table, derived via immunoSEQ multiplex PCR, lists solely in-frame clones and lacks some. The sample carries approximately 13,000 clones, about 79% recorded once. Findings and limits, study-wide: Few recipient clonotypes overlapped donors; over 95% were de novo at given depth. After transplant, recipient diversity fell while pathologically expanded clonotypes grew through day 180. Broader posttransplant TCR repertoire diversity was predicted by graft donor and pretransplant recipient Inverse Simpson Index values.

The input for sequencing was PBMCs, taken 100 days after allogeneic stem cell transplant. The clonotype comes from a female patient aged 40-49 years who had an allogeneic stem cell transplant from a related donor, so T cells may come from the graft donor. Some clones in this sample may be carry-over from other donors' samples. The V gene is TRBV19, the J gene TRBJ1-1; D is uncertain. For the CDR3, the DNA is TGTGCCAGTAGTCGTCCCCCGTCTTCGCTGAACACTGAAGCTTTCTTT. Translated, it gives CASSRPPSSLNTEAFF.